This is a list of T cell receptor beta chains from one sample in a study of cytomegalovirus exposure and HLA in healthy donors. TCRdb's table, derived via immunoSEQ multiplex PCR, lists solely in-frame clones and lacks some. The sample yields 160,000 or so clones, just over 75% seen once. Sequencing was carried out using PBMCs. Receptors originate from a woman in her forties in good health and CMV-seronegative. CDR3s include the opening cysteine and the closing phenylalanine or tryptophan. The D gene is left open where the match is weak. Not every row has a clone size; where given, it reads once, few, many or a size class.

v_call	j_call	clone_size	d_call	cdr3_nt	cdr3_aa
TRBV19	TRBJ2-3	NA	NA	TGTGCCAGTAGTATAGGAGTAGGGGAGGCAGATACGCAGTATTTT	CASSIGVGEADTQYF
TRBV5-1	TRBJ2-1	NA	NA	TGCGCCAGCAGGAACACGGCGGGCTCAGATGAGCAGTTCTTC	CASRNTAGSDEQFF
TRBV6-6	TRBJ2-1	NA	NA	TGTGCCAGCAAGGGGCAGGGACTTATAAACAATGAGCAGTTCTTC	CASKGQGLINNEQFF
TRBV19	TRBJ2-1	NA	NA	TGTGCCAGTGGGCGAATTATAAATGAGCAGTTCTTC	CASGRIINEQFF
TRBV7-9	TRBJ2-1	few	TRBD2	TGTGCCAGCAGCTCCAGCGGGGTCTACAATGAGCAGTTCTTC	CASSSSGVYNEQFF
TRBV7-9	TRBJ2-1	NA	TRBD2	TGTGCCAGCAGCTACGGACTAGCGGGCCTACAGGAGCAGTTCTTC	CASSYGLAGLQEQFF
TRBV19	TRBJ2-7	NA	TRBD1	TGTGCCACCCGGCGGGGACAGGGAGGACACGAGCAGTACTTC	CATRRGQGGHEQYF
TRBV11-2	TRBJ2-7	once	NA	TGTGCCAGCAGCTTAGATCAGACAGACGAGCAGTACTTC	CASSLDQTDEQYF
TRBV5-6	TRBJ2-7	once	NA	TGTGCCAGCAGCTTGGGTCAGGGGCAATACGAGCAGTACTTC	CASSLGQGQYEQYF
TRBV19	TRBJ2-5	NA	TRBD2	TGTGCCAGTAGTATCGGGGGGGCGAGGGAGACCCAGTACTTC	CASSIGGARETQYF
TRBV12-2	TRBJ1-5	NA	NA	TGTGCAAGTCGCTTAGAGGGGAGGGGCGGTCAGCCCCAGCATTTT	CASRLEGRGGQPQHF